The subject of this entry is one TCR beta chain. This clonotype turned up a few times. Its specific antigen is unknown. There are no base qualities to consult, and no much larger clone falls within one base. TCRdb shows the sequencer as Illumina HiSeq 1500. Clones were called with MiXCR by TCRdb after fastp trimmed the public reads at Q25, and only in-frame beta chains were retained. CDR3 protein sequences are deduplicated, and each keeps its most common genes and DNA. Counted in this sample were fewer than 550,000 distinct CDR3 sequences; around 27% of them appeared once. The ten biggest clones cover roughly 13% of the sample. Germline trimming amounts to 8 bases on V and 10 bases on J, with 4 as the count of junction bases outside the gene matches. From its cysteine to its phenylalanine, the CDR3 spans 11 amino acids. Here the CDR3 DNA is all that survives: 33 bases in frame from base 1. As encoded in the germline V gene, CDR1 is MNHNS while CDR2 is SASEGT.

These data originate in a study of T cell repertoires in cytomegalovirus infection (dated by TCRdb to between 2019 and 2020). About the full investigation: Donor HLA type was relevant to the analysis, as public TCR beta signatures indicated carriage of CMV infection together with the matching HLA type. General conclusions and limits of the study: In both this cohort and an independent approximately 400-donor cohort, the cumulative frequency of public TCR beta family members distinguished carriers of CMV infection plus the relevant HLA type. The ex vivo response was dominated by HLA-C-restricted CMV-specific TCR beta clonotypes, which also provided the single most frequent clonotype in two of eight donors.

The chain links TRBV6-1 with TRBJ2-3, with 9 bases in between that match TRBD2. Sample: PBMCs. The TCR originated in a human donor in good health (CMV status not recorded). Some clones in this sample may be carry-over from other donors' samples. This receptor carries the CDR3 CASGLAIAQYF. The nucleotide sequence is TGTGCCAGCGGACTAGCGATAGCGCAGTATTTT.